This TCR beta chain derives from a study of cytomegalovirus exposure and HLA in healthy donors. The study's findings and limits: There were reportedly fewer N-insertions in an Asian-associated ancestry cluster than the roughly 670-donor mean, in a later analysis.

Regarding this clone: The antigen remains undetermined.

PCR employed 60 Vbeta and 13 Jbeta primers. Clones were read by immunoSEQ multiplex PCR, and TCRdb kept only the in-frame ones, dropping some. The repertoire includes over 100,000 clones, over 60% of them detected once, and more than 4% sits in the top ten. Germline trimming cut 6 bases from V and 12 bases from J; bases unmatched to any gene: 4. The CDR3 sequence is 11 residues long. Per germline, CDR1 MDHEN and CDR2 SYDVKM. The rearrangement links TRBV28 to TRBJ2-1, with 8 bases lining up with TRBD1. This sequence originates from a male donor in good health and CMV-seropositive. Sequencing used PBMCs. The CDR3 spells CASSSGTGQFF. The CDR3 DNA reads as TGTGCCAGCAGCTCCGGGACAGGGCAGTTCTTC.